Below, 28 T cell receptor beta chains from the same sample are listed, as sequenced in a study of T-cell reconstitution after alpha-beta-depleted transplantation in children. Unique molecular identifiers were incorporated during preparation of the TCRbeta library. TCRdb re-called the PCR reads through MiXCR, storing one row per CDR3 protein. The sample carries 350,000 to 500,000 distinct CDR3 sequences, about 40% recorded once. The sample here was PBMCs, taken before TCRalphabeta/CD19-depleted stem cell transplant. The receptors derive from a girl aged 2-10 years with aplastic anemia, due to receive a stem cell transplant.

J is TRBJ1-1 and V is TRBV7-2; 9 bases align to TRBD1. The CDR3 contains 16 residues. Germline values: CDR1 SGHTA, CDR2 FQGNSA. The V and J ends lost 2 bases and 1 base, in that order; junction bases with no gene match: 5. The CDR3: CASSLPPTGGNTEAFF. For the CDR3, the DNA is TGTGCCAGCAGCTTACCCCCGACAGGGGGGAACACTGAAGCTTTCTTT.

This sequence joins TRBV4-2 and TRBJ2-6; D could derive from TRBD1 or TRBD2 (5 bases each). The CDR3 has 17 residues. In germline, CDR1 is LGHNA, CDR2 YNFKEQ. Between the trimmed V and J ends, which lost 1 base and 4 bases, there was a span of 14 bases. In nucleotides, the CDR3 is TGTGCCAGCAGCCAAGCCCAGGGACCCTCCGGGGCCAACGTCCTGACTTTC. Protein product: CASSQAQGPSGANVLTF.

This clonotype has ten or more counts. The chain is built from TRBV5-1 and TRBJ2-2; 14 bases agree with TRBD2. CDR3 length: 17 residues. The ends lost 3 bases at V and 8 bases at J; junction bases unmatched: 9. Germline CDR1 reads SGHRS; CDR2 reads YFSETQ. CDR3 residues: CASSSVPGLAGEGELFF. The CDR3 DNA follows: TGCGCCAGCAGCTCCGTCCCGGGACTAGCGGGAGAAGGGGAGCTGTTTTTT.

This clonotype was counted between two and nine times. The V and J genes are TRBV28 and TRBJ2-7; D gene unclear. The CDR3 contains 16 residues. Germline assignment: CDR1 MDHEN and CDR2 SYDVKM. V was trimmed by 4 bases and J by 9 bases, leaving 25 bases between them. The CDR3 nucleotides are TGTGCCAGCAGTTCGCCCTCCCGGTTGGGATCGGAATCGCAGTACTTC. Its protein is CASSSPSRLGSESQYF.

This chain joins TRBV3-1 and TRBJ2-7; D assignment may be TRBD1 or TRBD2 (5 bases each). Germline V CDR1 and CDR2: LGHDT, YNNKEL (reference sequence). V lost 7 bases, J lost 4 bases, and 14 bases lay in between. CDR3 length equals 13 residues. The CDR3 region has the DNA TGTGCCAGCACCCCGGGACCCCAATACGAGCAGTACTTC. Translated, it gives CASTPGPQYEQYF.

This chain connects TRBV15 to TRBJ2-4, with D uncertain. Germline V gene data show CDR1 as LNHNV and CDR2 as YYDKDF (reference sequence). Trimming shortened V by 5 bases and J by 1 base, and 24 bases separated the two germline ends. This CDR3 has 19 amino acids. The CDR3 loop is CATSWPIGQLYPAKNIQYF. Here the CDR3 DNA reads TGTGCCACCAGCTGGCCCATTGGGCAACTCTACCCGGCCAAAAACATTCAGTACTTC.

This clonotype was seen only a few times. This chain connects TRBV9 to TRBJ2-1; 7 nucleotides agree with TRBD1. This CDR3 has 15 amino acids. Losses at the gene ends were 4 bases for V and 4 bases for J; bases not matched to a gene: 8. Germline V CDR1 and CDR2: SGDLS, YYNGEE. The CDR3 loop is CASSPQGQLYNEQFF. The CDR3 region has the DNA TGTGCCAGCAGCCCGCAGGGACAGCTTTACAATGAGCAGTTCTTC.

This clonotype showed up many times. The chain has TRBV3-1 and TRBJ2-4, with D unclear. Between the trimmed V and J ends, which lost 5 bases and 1 base, there was a span of 12 bases. The CDR3 is 15 amino acids. Germline V gene data show CDR1 as LGHDT and CDR2 as YNNKEL (reference sequence). CDR3 protein: CASSWVGMAKNIQYF. The CDR3 DNA reads as TGTGCCAGCAGCTGGGTAGGGATGGCCAAAAACATTCAGTACTTC. Variable domain in full (rest from reference TRBV3-1 and TRBJ2-4): DTAVSQTPKYLVTQMGNDKSIKCEQNLGHDTMYWYKQDSKKFLKIMFSYNNKELIINETVPNRFSPKSPDKAHLNLHINSLELGDSAVYFCASSWVGMAKNIQYFGAGTRLSVL.

This chain connects TRBV7-3 to TRBJ2-3, with 11 bases lining up with TRBD2. This CDR3 is 18 amino acids long. Trimming at V came to 2 bases and at J to 7 bases, leaving 14 bases not matched to a gene. CDR1 is SGHTA, CDR2 FQGTGA, per germline. For the CDR3, the DNA is TGTGCCAGCAGCTTATTAGCGGGGGGGCTGCCCGATTCCAATACGCAGTATTTT. It translates to CASSLLAGGLPDSNTQYF.

Only a few counts were recorded for this clonotype. This chain joins TRBV15 and TRBJ1-5, with D possibly being TRBD1 (6 bases). This CDR3 region has 16 residues. V shed 2 bases and J shed 6 bases, with 17 bases lying between them. CDR1 and CDR2 from the germline V gene are LNHNV and YYDKDF (reference sequence). The CDR3 DNA reads as TGTGCCACCAGCAGAACAACAGACAGGAGGAGTCAGCCCCAGCATTTT. Its protein is CATSRTTDRRSQPQHF. Drawing the rest from reference TRBV15 and TRBJ1-5, the complete variable domain is DAMVIQNPRYQVTQFGKPVTLSCSQTLNHNVMYWYQQKSSQAPKLLFHYYDKDFNNEADTPDNFQSRRPNTSFCFLDIRSPGLGDTAMYLCATSRTTDRRSQPQHFGDGTRLSIL.

This clonotype was observed a handful of times. This chain links TRBV7-2 with TRBJ2-1; D is unresolved. CDR1 is SGHTA and CDR2 is FQGNSA in the germline V gene. The V gene lost 1 base and the J gene lost 9 bases, with 13 bases spanning the gap. This CDR3 is built from 14 residues. The CDR3 DNA reads TGTGCCAGCAGCTTAGATTTGAAGATAGGTGAGCAGTTCTTC. Translated: CASSLDLKIGEQFF.

J is TRBJ2-3 and V is TRBV20-1; D remains unclear. Trimming took off 3 bases at V and 6 bases at J, with 13 bases between the two ends. The CDR3 is made up of 13 amino acids. The germline CDR1 and CDR2 sequences are DFQATT and SNEGSKA (reference sequence). The CDR3 region is CSAREQNSDTQYF. CDR3 in DNA: TGCAGTGCTAGGGAACAGAATTCTGATACGCAGTATTTT.

There are a few counts of this clonotype. The V call is TRBV5-6, the J call TRBJ1-2; D is possibly TRBD1 (5 bases). V was shortened by 3 bases and J by 3 bases, with 12 bases between the two germline ends. The germline gives CDR1 SGHDT, CDR2 YYEEEE. The CDR3 loop spans 14 amino acids. The CDR3 DNA sequence: TGTGCCAGCAGCTCCGCGGGGCGCGACTATGGCTACACCTTC. This sequence encodes CASSSAGRDYGYTF. The full variable domain, its missing parts supplied by reference TRBV5-6 and TRBJ1-2, is DAGVTQSPTHLIKTRGQQVTLRCSPKSGHDTVSWYQQALGQGPQFIFQYYEEEERQRGNFPDRFSGHQFPNYSSELNVNALLLGDSALYLCASSSAGRDYGYTFGSGTRLTVV.

A single count supports this clonotype. The chain is built from TRBV20-1 and TRBJ2-2, with D perhaps given as TRBD1 or TRBD2 (6 bases each). Trimming removed 0 bases at V and 5 bases at J, with 13 bases between. In germline, CDR1 is DFQATT, CDR2 SNEGSKA (reference sequence). This CDR3 comprises 15 residues. The CDR3 region is CSARDWGARTGELFF. CDR3 in DNA: TGCAGTGCTAGAGATTGGGGGGCGCGTACCGGGGAGCTGTTTTTT.

The rearrangement joins TRBV20-1 to TRBJ1-2; TRBD1 is a possible D gene (6 bases). The germline gives CDR1 DFQATT, CDR2 SNEGSKA (reference sequence). The CDR3 has 15 residues. V lost 5 bases and J 7 bases, leaving 23 bases between the germline ends. The CDR3 loop is CSALAGANRHGGYTF. The CDR3 DNA sequence: TGCAGTGCTCTGGCAGGGGCGAACCGGCATGGTGGCTACACCTTC.

This clonotype came up many times. The CDR3 loop reads CSADGLLGTQYF. Written as DNA, the CDR3 is TGCAGTGCTGACGGGCTATTGGGGACCCAGTACTTC. The rearrangement links TRBV20-1 to TRBJ2-5, with D uncertain. From germline, CDR1 is DFQATT and CDR2 SNEGSKA (reference sequence). V lost 5 bases to trimming and J lost 7 bases, with 14 bases between them. The CDR3 has 12 amino acids.

The chain links TRBV7-2 to TRBJ2-2; D might be TRBD1 (6 bases). CDR3 size: 13 residues. The V end lost 5 bases, the J end lost 7 bases, and 11 bases lay between the germline ends. Germline V lookup: CDR1 SGHTA, CDR2 FQGNSA. CDR3 protein: CASSPRRGGELFF. The CDR3, as DNA: TGTGCCAGCAGCCCACGCAGGGGCGGGGAGCTGTTTTTT.

The CDR3 sequence is CSAQRVAGTTRWEQFF. The CDR3, as DNA: TGCAGTGCTCAGAGAGTAGCGGGGACGACTAGGTGGGAGCAGTTCTTC. This chain connects TRBV20-1 to TRBJ2-1, with 8 bases that match TRBD2. Trimming cost V 5 bases and J 10 bases; bases outside gene matches: 19. The CDR3 is 16 amino acids. Germline CDR1 DFQATT, CDR2 SNEGSKA (reference sequence).

J is TRBJ2-1 and V is TRBV3-1; D is perhaps TRBD2 (5 bases). Germline V CDR1 and CDR2: LGHDT, YNNKEL (reference sequence). Trimming cost V 1 base and J 0 bases, with 13 bases left between them. The CDR3 is 17 amino acids. The CDR3 nucleotides are TGTGCCAGCAGCCAAGTTATCCCTAGCAGCTCCTACAATGAGCAGTTCTTC. This sequence encodes CASSQVIPSSSYNEQFF.

This chain joins TRBV20-1 and TRBJ2-7; TRBD2 might be the D (5 bases). There are 14 residues in the CDR3. In germline, CDR1 is DFQATT, CDR2 SNEGSKA (reference sequence). V gave up 6 bases and J gave up 0 bases, with 15 bases separating them. This CDR3 is CSASGLLNSYEQYF. The CDR3 coding sequence is TGCAGTGCCTCAGGACTTTTAAACTCCTACGAGCAGTACTTC.

The CDR3 nucleotides are TGCGCCAGCAGCCCATACCCGGGACAGGGAGGCACCGGGGAGCTGTTTTTT. Translated, it gives CASSPYPGQGGTGELFF. V and J are TRBV5-1 and TRBJ2-2; 9 bases match TRBD1. Germline CDR1 and CDR2: SGHRS and YFSETQ. With 4 bases clipped from V and 4 bases from J, the junction kept 11 bases outside the gene matches. The CDR3 has 17 residues.

The rearrangement links TRBV4-1 to TRBJ2-3; D not resolved. The CDR3 consists of 13 residues. From germline, CDR1 is MGHRA and CDR2 YSYEKL. V gave up 1 base and J gave up 4 bases, with 6 bases separating them. Here the CDR3 reads CASSQARPDTQYF. CDR3 bases: TGCGCCAGCAGCCAAGCACGACCAGATACGCAGTATTTT.

At least ten counts were recorded for this clonotype. Relative to the germline gene, one junction end is altered; a read error may explain this. CDR3 loop: CASSFRGTSSFEQYF. Written as DNA, the CDR3 is TGTGCCAGCAGTTTTAGGGGGACTAGTTCCTTCGAGCAGTACTTC. This chain links TRBV28 with TRBJ2-7; 8 positions agree with TRBD2. The CDR3 consists of 15 residues. Germline V gives CDR1 MDHEN, CDR2 SYDVKM.

The genes are TRBV5-5 and TRBJ2-1, with TRBD1 matching over 9 bases. Trimming cost V 4 bases and J 7 bases; bases outside gene matches: 12. The CDR3 has 16 residues. The germline V gene has CDR1 SGHKS and CDR2 YYEKEE (reference sequence). The CDR3 sequence: CASSPLPSGQGNEQFF. DNA of the CDR3: TGTGCCAGCAGCCCCTTGCCCTCCGGACAGGGGAATGAGCAGTTCTTC.

This clonotype has a handful of counts. This chain's CDR3 is CSVGDTGGSNTGELFF. The CDR3 DNA sequence: TGCAGCGTTGGGGACACAGGGGGGTCGAACACCGGGGAGCTGTTTTTT. J is TRBJ2-2 and V is TRBV29-1; 8 positions match TRBD1. This CDR3 region has 16 residues. Looked up from germline, CDR1 is SQVTM and CDR2 is ANQGSEA. J lost 0 bases, V lost 4 bases, and 7 bases had no gene match.

The V call is TRBV5-1, the J call TRBJ2-5; TRBD2 matches at 11 bases. V gave up 1 base and J gave up 4 bases; unmatched junction bases: 6. CDR3 length: 16 residues. In germline, CDR1 is SGHRS, CDR2 YFSETQ. CDR3 protein: CASSLNLAGGRETQYF. The CDR3 DNA is TGCGCCAGCAGCTTGAACCTAGCGGGGGGCCGAGAGACCCAGTACTTC. The whole variable domain, remainder taken from reference TRBV5-1 and TRBJ2-5, is KAGVTQTPRYLIKTRGQQVTLSCSPISGHRSVSWYQQTPGQGLQFLFEYFSETQRNKGNFPGRFSGRQFSNSRSEMNVSTLELGDSALYLCASSLNLAGGRETQYFGPGTRLLVL.

A single count supports this clonotype. The chain employs TRBV20-1 and TRBJ2-1; 7 bases agree with TRBD2. V gave up 0 bases and J gave up 0 bases; unmatched junction bases: 8. CDR1 DFQATT and CDR2 SNEGSKA come from the germline V gene (reference sequence). The CDR3 spans 17 residues. CDR3 sequence (DNA): TGCAGTGCTAGAGATCCTAGCGGCCTACACTCCTACAATGAGCAGTTCTTC. Its protein product is CSARDPSGLHSYNEQFF.

This clonotype was counted only a few times. The V call is TRBV20-1, the J call TRBJ2-1, with D uncertain. This CDR3 has 14 amino acids. Looked up from germline, CDR1 is DFQATT and CDR2 is SNEGSKA (reference sequence). V lost 1 base and J lost 3, with 10 bases in between. The CDR3: CSARGIGLYNEQFF. As DNA, the CDR3 is TGCAGTGCTAGAGGGATAGGGCTCTACAATGAGCAGTTCTTC.